A single sample is the source of the 11 T cell receptor beta chains below, sequenced in a study of cytomegalovirus exposure and HLA in healthy donors. Method: immunoSEQ multiplex PCR; TCRdb's copy keeps in-frame clones and lacks some. The sample includes roughly 200,000 clones, 86% of them seen just once. The sequencing input was PBMCs. These receptors were obtained from a man aged 30 to 39 in good health and CMV-seropositive.

The chain is built from TRBV9 and TRBJ1-2, with D maybe TRBD1 (5 bases). V lost 3 bases and J 7 bases, leaving 19 bases between the germline ends. This CDR3 has 15 amino acids. Per germline, CDR1 SGDLS and CDR2 YYNGEE. In nucleotides, the CDR3 is TGTGCCAGCAGCGGCAACGGATCAGGGTTCGGTGGCTACACCTTC. This gives the protein CASSGNGSGFGGYTF.

V usage is TRBV7-8 and J usage is TRBJ1-5; D ambiguous. The CDR3 totals 13 residues. The germline V gene encodes CDR1 SGHVS and CDR2 FQNEAQ. V was shortened by 0 bases and J by 7 bases, with 7 bases between the two germline ends. CDR3 DNA sequence: TGTGCCAGCAGCTTAGCGGAGGAGCAGCCCCAGCATTTT. It encodes CASSLAEEQPQHF.

The genes are TRBV7-6 and TRBJ2-7, with 11 bases matching TRBD2. Germline trimming cut 5 bases from V and 7 bases from J; bases unmatched to any gene: 4. The CDR3 sequence is 13 residues long. Germline V gene data show CDR1 as SGHVS and CDR2 as FNYEAQ. This CDR3 reads CASSPRLAGEQYF. The CDR3 DNA is TGTGCCAGCAGCCCACGACTAGCGGGGGAGCAGTACTTC.

The chain joins TRBV11-3 to TRBJ1-2; TRBD1 might be the D (5 bases). CDR1 and CDR2 (germline): SGHNT, YENEEA. V gave up 1 base and J gave up 4 bases, with 10 bases separating them. The CDR3 covers 14 residues. The CDR3: CASSLGAQGYGYTF. Here the CDR3 DNA reads TGTGCCAGCAGCTTAGGGGCGCAGGGCTATGGCTACACCTTC.

This chain uses TRBV7-2 with TRBJ1-6, with a possible D match to TRBD1 (6 bases). The germline CDR1 and CDR2 sequences are SGHTA and FQGNSA. V was shortened by 5 bases and J by 9 bases, with 17 bases between the two germline ends. This CDR3 spans 15 amino acids. The CDR3 nucleotides are TGTGCCAGCAGCGAGCTCAGGGGCAAAGGTTCACCCCTCCACTTT. Amino acid sequence: CASSELRGKGSPLHF.

The rearrangement links TRBV5-6 to TRBJ2-3; D might be TRBD2 (5 bases). The CDR3 contains 12 residues. The V gene lost 4 bases and the J gene lost 7 bases, with 10 bases spanning the gap. Germline CDR1 SGHDT, CDR2 YYEEEE. The DNA for the CDR3 is TGTGCCAGCAGCCCGGACTTCAATACGCAGTATTTT. Protein sequence: CASSPDFNTQYF.

The J gene is TRBJ2-3, the V gene TRBV7-9, with a tentative D call TRBD1 (6 bases). The CDR3 runs to 14 residues. V lost 5 bases to trimming and J lost 5 bases, with 14 bases between them. Germline CDR1 is SEHNR and CDR2 is FQNEAQ (reference sequence). The CDR3 spells CASSPRNRVDTQYF. In DNA, the CDR3 is TGTGCCAGCAGCCCCCGTAACAGGGTAGATACGCAGTATTTT.

The chain joins TRBV28 to TRBJ1-5, with D maybe TRBD1 (5 bases). The V gene's germline CDR1 is MDHEN and CDR2 SYDVKM. The CDR3 is 17 residues long. The V end lost 3 bases, the J end lost 4 bases, and 19 bases lay between the germline ends. This chain's CDR3 is CASSFKGVRTINQPQHF. The CDR3, as DNA: TGTGCCAGCAGTTTTAAGGGCGTACGGACAATTAATCAGCCCCAGCATTTT.

A few counts support this clone. The germline gene is not matched at one end of the junction; a read error may be the cause. V is TRBV29-1 and J is TRBJ2-2; TRBD2 might be the D (5 bases). The germline V gene has CDR1 SQVTM and CDR2 ANQGSEA. This CDR3 spans 15 amino acids. DNA of the CDR3: TGCAGCGACAGACGGACGGTTCGCGAACACCGGGGAGCTGTTTTT. Translated, it gives CSDRRTVREHRGAVF.

In regard to this clone: At the DNA level, this CDR3 is encoded by other sequences in the same sample as well. This chain connects TRBV4-3 to TRBJ2-3; tentatively, D is TRBD2 (5 bases). This CDR3 contains 15 residues. Germline CDR1 and CDR2: LGHNA and YSLEER. With 0 bases removed from V and 1 base from J, the gap between germline ends came to 8 bases. The CDR3 DNA follows: TGCGCCAGCAGCCAAGATAGAGGGCGCACAGATACGCAGTATTTT. Its translation is CASSQDRGRTDTQYF.

This clone appeared a single time. J is TRBJ2-1 and V is TRBV30, with D maybe TRBD2 (7 bases). Germline CDR1 GTSNPN, CDR2 SVGIG (reference sequence). The CDR3 extends over 16 amino acids. Trimming pared 4 bases from V and 7 bases from J, leaving 23 bases between. The CDR3 region is CAWTGVGGGPSNEQFF. CDR3 in DNA: TGTGCCTGGACGGGGGTAGGGGGAGGGCCCTCGAATGAGCAGTTCTTC.